The 10 T cell receptor beta chains below all came from one sample that was sequenced in a study of cytomegalovirus exposure and HLA in healthy donors. A multiplex PCR was run with 60 Vbeta primers and 13 Jbeta primers. The repertoire was sequenced with immunoSEQ multiplex PCR; TCRdb's copy has only in-frame clones and lacks some. The top ten hold 2% to 2.5% of the sample, which has 65,000 to 100,000 clones, roughly 80% seen once. The sample was PBMCs. All receptors come from a man aged 40-49 years in good health and CMV-seronegative.

The DNA for the CDR3 is TGTGCCAGCAGCCGGGGACAGCCAGGCACAGATACGCAGTATTTT. Its translation is CASSRGQPGTDTQYF. The V gene is TRBV6-5, the J gene TRBJ2-3; 7 bases fit TRBD1. CDR3 length: 15 residues. Germline CDR1 and CDR2: MNHEY and SVGAGI. V gave up 6 bases and J gave up 1 base; unmatched junction bases: 7.

This chain links TRBV5-8 with TRBJ2-3, with 9 bases matching TRBD2. This CDR3 is built from 15 residues. With V trimmed by 0 bases and J by 6 bases, 5 bases remained unmatched. The germline V gene encodes CDR1 SGHTS and CDR2 YDEGEE. The DNA of the CDR3 is TGTGCCAGCAGCTTGGATCTAGCGGGATCCGATACGCAGTATTTT. Its translation is CASSLDLAGSDTQYF.

There are a few counts of this clone. V is TRBV7-8 and J is TRBJ2-7, with TRBD2 identical over 8 bases. CDR1 is SGHVS, CDR2 FQNEAQ, per germline. J gave up 0 bases and V 5 bases, and 6 bases lay outside the gene matches. There are 15 residues in the CDR3. CDR3 nucleotide sequence: TGTGCCAGCAGCCCCCGGGAGGGTGCCTCCTACGAGCAGTACTTC. Translated: CASSPREGASYEQYF.

The rearrangement links TRBV5-1 to TRBJ1-4, with 8 bases that match TRBD1. The germline V gene encodes CDR1 SGHRS and CDR2 YFSETQ. The trim removed 4 bases at V and 4 bases at J, leaving 3 bases unmatched. CDR3 size: 14 residues. CDR3 in amino acids: CASSRDRSNEKLFF. The CDR3 DNA sequence: TGCGCCAGCAGCCGGGACAGGAGTAATGAAAAACTGTTTTTT.

The V and J genes are TRBV4-1 and TRBJ1-3; TRBD1 agrees at 9 bases. CDR1 and CDR2 from the germline V gene are MGHRA and YSYEKL. The CDR3 contains 17 residues. Trimming cost V 2 bases and J 3 bases; bases outside gene matches: 8. Here the CDR3 reads CASSQYSTGGIGNTIYF. The CDR3 nucleotides are TGCGCCAGCAGCCAATACTCGACAGGGGGGATTGGAAACACCATATATTTT.

The chain couples TRBV6-5 to TRBJ2-3; 8 bases agree with TRBD1. Germline values: CDR1 MNHEY, CDR2 SVGAGI. V was clipped by 6 bases and J by 2 bases; unmatched bases: 4. This CDR3 region has 14 residues. The CDR3 loop reads CASRTGANTDTQYF. CDR3 bases: TGTGCCAGCAGGACAGGGGCGAACACAGATACGCAGTATTTT.

In this sample, this clone turned up a few times. This chain uses TRBV6-4 with TRBJ2-5, with 8 bases fitting TRBD2. Germline V gene sequence: CDR1 MRHNA, CDR2 SNTAGT. The CDR3 is 15 residues long. V lost 3 bases, J lost 2 bases, and 5 bases stayed unmatched. CDR3 sequence reads: CASSEGAGAQETQYF. CDR3 sequence (DNA): TGTGCCAGCAGTGAGGGAGCGGGGGCTCAAGAGACCCAGTACTTC.

This clone has just a few counts. This chain links TRBV10-1 with TRBJ2-2; D call uncertain. The CDR3 is made up of 13 amino acids. V gave up 10 bases and J gave up 5 bases, with 14 bases separating them. Germline V gene sequence: CDR1 WNHNN, CDR2 SYGVQD (reference sequence). The CDR3 is CATKSSMTGELFF. The CDR3 nucleotides are TGCGCCACCAAGTCCAGTATGACCGGGGAGCTGTTTTTT.

There are a few counts of this clone. The chain couples TRBV5-1 to TRBJ2-1; D unclear. V shed 0 bases and J shed 8 bases, with 6 bases lying between them. The CDR3 has 12 residues. The germline CDR1 and CDR2 sequences are SGHRS and YFSETQ. This CDR3 is CASSLASDEQFF. In DNA form, the CDR3 reads TGCGCCAGCAGCTTGGCCAGCGATGAGCAGTTCTTC.

The CDR3 spells CASSLGRDRGTPNTEAFF. The CDR3 DNA sequence: TGCGCCAGCAGCTTGGGCCGGGACAGGGGGACCCCCAACACTGAAGCTTTCTTT. This chain links TRBV5-1 with TRBJ1-1; 11 bases map to TRBD1. With V trimmed by 0 bases and J by 2 bases, 9 bases remained unmatched. The CDR3 has 18 amino acids. CDR1 is SGHRS and CDR2 is YFSETQ in the germline V gene.